This entry describes one T cell receptor beta chain. The data were taken from a study of blood T cell repertoires in COVID-19. At the level of the study: Researchers got acute and convalescent COVID-19 samples from the United States, Italy and Spain. T cells, B-cell-depleted T cells, or PBMCs provided the cDNA or gDNA that served as material.

CDR1 and CDR2 from the germline V gene are SQVTM and ANQGSEA. The CDR3 sequence is 11 residues long. With 7 bases clipped from V and 5 bases from J, the junction kept 4 bases outside the gene matches. TCRdb's table, derived via immunoSEQ multiplex PCR, lists solely in-frame clones and lacks some. The table records 200,000 to 300,000 clones, over 75% of them present only once. The sequence came from a man aged 25-40 years who had recovered from COVID-19. The chain couples TRBV29-1 to TRBJ1-1; TRBD1 aligns across 7 bases. Sequencing used peripheral blood. CDR3 DNA: TGCAGCGGGCGACAGGGAACTGAAGCTTTCTTT. As protein: CSGRQGTEAFF.